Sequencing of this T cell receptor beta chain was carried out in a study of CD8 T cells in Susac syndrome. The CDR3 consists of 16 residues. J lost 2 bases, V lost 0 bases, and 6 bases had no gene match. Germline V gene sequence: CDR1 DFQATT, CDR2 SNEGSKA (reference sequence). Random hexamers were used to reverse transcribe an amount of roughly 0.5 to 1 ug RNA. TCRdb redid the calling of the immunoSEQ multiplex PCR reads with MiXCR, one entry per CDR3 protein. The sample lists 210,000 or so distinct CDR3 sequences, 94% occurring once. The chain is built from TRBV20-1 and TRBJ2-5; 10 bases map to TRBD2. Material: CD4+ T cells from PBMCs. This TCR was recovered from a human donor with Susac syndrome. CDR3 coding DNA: TGCAGTGCTAGAGATCCCGGACTAGCGGTTCAAGAGACCCAGTACTTC. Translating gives CSARDPGLAVQETQYF.